This TCR beta chain was identified in a study of T cells in Graves' hyperthyroidism and ophthalmopathy. Study-wide results and limits: In validation, the model predicted ophthalmopathy. These predictions came a median roughly 6.5 months before onset.

CDR1 DFQATT and CDR2 SNEGSKA come from the germline V gene (reference sequence). The ends lost 2 bases at V and 0 bases at J; junction bases unmatched: 9. The length of the CDR3 is 16 residues. Ophthalmopathy patients all had a Clinical Activity Score of at least 3, a NOSPECS grade of at least 4 and disease under 3 months old. Diagnoses rested on clinical symptoms, serum thyroxine and TRAb, thyroid ultrasound and orbital computed tomography. 10 ml fresh peripheral blood yielded the PBMCs. Amplification targeted TCR beta CDR3 regions from RNA transcripts. First-round RT-PCR of the TCR CDR3 relied on the HTBI primer set. MiXCR, applied by TCRdb to the multiplex PCR reads, yields one record per CDR3 protein. The data show more than 300,000 distinct CDR3 sequences, approximately 17% seen once. As concerns this clonotype: Its antigen is still unknown.

This chain links TRBV20-1 with TRBJ1-1; 7 bases fit TRBD1. The TCR was taken from a man aged 18 to 30 with Graves' ophthalmopathy. The sample taken for sequencing was blood. The chain's CDR3 is CSARRLGQPLNTEAFF. Written as DNA, the CDR3 is TGCAGTGCTAGACGGCTGGGACAGCCTTTGAACACTGAAGCTTTCTTT.